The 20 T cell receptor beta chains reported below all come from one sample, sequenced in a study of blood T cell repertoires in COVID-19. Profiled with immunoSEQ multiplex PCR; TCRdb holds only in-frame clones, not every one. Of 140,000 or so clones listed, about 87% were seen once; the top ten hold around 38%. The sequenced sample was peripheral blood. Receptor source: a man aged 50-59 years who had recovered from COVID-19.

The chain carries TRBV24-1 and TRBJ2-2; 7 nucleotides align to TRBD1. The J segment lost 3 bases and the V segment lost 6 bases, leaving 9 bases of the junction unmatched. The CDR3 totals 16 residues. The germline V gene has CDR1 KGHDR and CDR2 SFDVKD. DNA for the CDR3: TGTGCCACCAGTAAAGGGGGCGGACAGTACACCGGGGAGCTGTTTTTT. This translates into CATSKGGGQYTGELFF.

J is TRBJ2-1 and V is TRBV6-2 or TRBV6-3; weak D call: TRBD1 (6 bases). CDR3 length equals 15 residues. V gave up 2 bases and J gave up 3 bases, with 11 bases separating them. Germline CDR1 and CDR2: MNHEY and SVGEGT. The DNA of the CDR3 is TGTGCCAGCAGTTACCGGGACATCAACTACAATGAGCAGTTCTTC. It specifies CASSYRDINYNEQFF.

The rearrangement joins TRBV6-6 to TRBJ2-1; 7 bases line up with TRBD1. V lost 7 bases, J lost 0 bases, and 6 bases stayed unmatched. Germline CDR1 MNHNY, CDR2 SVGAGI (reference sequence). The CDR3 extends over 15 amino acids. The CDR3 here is CASTNRGYSYNEQFF. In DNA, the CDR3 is TGTGCCAGCACCAACAGGGGTTACTCCTACAATGAGCAGTTCTTC.

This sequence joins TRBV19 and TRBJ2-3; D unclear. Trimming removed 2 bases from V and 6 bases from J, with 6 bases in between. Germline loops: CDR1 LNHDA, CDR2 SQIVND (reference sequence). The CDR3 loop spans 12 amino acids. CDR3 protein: CASSISLDTQYF. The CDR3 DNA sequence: TGTGCCAGTAGTATATCCTTGGATACGCAGTATTTT.

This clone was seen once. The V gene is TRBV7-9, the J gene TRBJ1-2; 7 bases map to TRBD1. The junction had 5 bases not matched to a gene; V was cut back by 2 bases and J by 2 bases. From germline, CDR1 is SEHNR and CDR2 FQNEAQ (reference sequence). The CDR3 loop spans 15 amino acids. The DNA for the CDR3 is TGTGCCAGCAGCTTAATCGGGACAGCCAACTATGGCTACACCTTC. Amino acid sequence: CASSLIGTANYGYTF.

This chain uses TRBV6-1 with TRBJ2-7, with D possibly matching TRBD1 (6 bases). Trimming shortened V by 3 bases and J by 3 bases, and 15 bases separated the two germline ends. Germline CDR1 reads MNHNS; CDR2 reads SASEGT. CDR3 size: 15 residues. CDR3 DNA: TGTGCCAGCAGTGAGAACCGGGACACTTACTACGAGCAGTACTTC. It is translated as CASSENRDTYYEQYF.

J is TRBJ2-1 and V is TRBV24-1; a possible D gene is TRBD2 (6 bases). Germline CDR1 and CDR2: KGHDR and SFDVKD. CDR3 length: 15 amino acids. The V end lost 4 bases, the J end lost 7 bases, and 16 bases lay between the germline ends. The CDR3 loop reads CATSDPVRAGNEQFF. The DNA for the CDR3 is TGTGCCACCAGTGACCCCGTTCGGGCGGGGAATGAGCAGTTCTTC.

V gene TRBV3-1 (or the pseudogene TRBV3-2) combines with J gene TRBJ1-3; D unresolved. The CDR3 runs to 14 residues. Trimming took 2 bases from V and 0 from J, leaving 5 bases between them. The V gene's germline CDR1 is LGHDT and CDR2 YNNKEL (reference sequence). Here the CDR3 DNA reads TGTGCCAGCAGCCAACGGAGCTCTGGAAACACCATATATTTT. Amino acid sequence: CASSQRSSGNTIYF.

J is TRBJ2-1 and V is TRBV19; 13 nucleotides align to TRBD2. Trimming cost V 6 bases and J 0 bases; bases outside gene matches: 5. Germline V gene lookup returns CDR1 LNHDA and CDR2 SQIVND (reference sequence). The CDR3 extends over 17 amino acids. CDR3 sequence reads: CASSRTSGGSSYNEQFF. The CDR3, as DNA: TGTGCCAGTAGCCGGACTAGCGGGGGAAGCTCCTACAATGAGCAGTTCTTC. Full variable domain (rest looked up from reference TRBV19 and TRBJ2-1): DGGITQSPKYLFRKEGQNVTLSCEQNLNHDAMYWYRQDPGQGLRLIYYSQIVNDFQKGDIAEGYSVSREKKESFPLTVTSAQKNPTAFYLCASSRTSGGSSYNEQFFGPGTRLTVL.

The CDR3 region is CATKQDRATDTQYF. CDR3 nucleotide sequence: TGTGCCACAAAACAGGATAGGGCCACAGATACGCAGTATTTT. The chain uses TRBV6-5 and TRBJ2-3; tentative D call: TRBD1 (5 bases). The CDR3 is 14 amino acids. V dropped 10 bases and J dropped 2 bases, with 16 bases sitting between them. CDR1 and CDR2 (germline): MNHEY, SVGAGI.

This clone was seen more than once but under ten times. For the CDR3, the DNA is TGTGCCAGCAGTGGAGTAAATCAGCCCCAGCATTTT. It specifies CASSGVNQPQHF. The rearrangement joins TRBV2 to TRBJ1-5; D unclear. This CDR3 is built from 12 residues. Germline values: CDR1 SNHLY, CDR2 FYNNEI. The V and J ends lost 4 bases and 4 bases respectively, with 5 bases between them.

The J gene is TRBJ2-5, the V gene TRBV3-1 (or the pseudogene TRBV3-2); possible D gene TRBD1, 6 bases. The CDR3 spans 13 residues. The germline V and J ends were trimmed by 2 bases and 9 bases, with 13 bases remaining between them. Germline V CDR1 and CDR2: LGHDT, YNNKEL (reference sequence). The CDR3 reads CASSQPGDGPQYF. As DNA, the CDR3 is TGTGCCAGCAGCCAACCAGGGGACGGGCCCCAGTACTTC.

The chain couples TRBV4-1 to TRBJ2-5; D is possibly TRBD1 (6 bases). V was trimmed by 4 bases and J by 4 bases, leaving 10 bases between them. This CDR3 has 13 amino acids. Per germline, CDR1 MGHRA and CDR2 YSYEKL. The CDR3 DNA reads TGCGCCAGCAGCCTCGAGGGGGTAGAGACCCAGTACTTC. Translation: CASSLEGVETQYF.

DNA for the CDR3: TGTGCCAGCAGCATGACAGGGGGACCCACCGGGGAGCTGTTTTTT. Translation gives CASSMTGGPTGELFF. The chain employs TRBV5-4 and TRBJ2-2; TRBD1 agrees at 9 bases. Germline V gene sequence: CDR1 SGHNT, CDR2 YYREEE (reference sequence). The CDR3 runs to 15 residues. V was pared by 4 bases and J by 4 bases, with 5 bases of the junction left unmatched.

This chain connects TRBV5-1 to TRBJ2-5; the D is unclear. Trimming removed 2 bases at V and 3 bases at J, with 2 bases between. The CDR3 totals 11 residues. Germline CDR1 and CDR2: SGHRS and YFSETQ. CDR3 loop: CASSFEETQYF. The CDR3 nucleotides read TGCGCCAGCAGCTTCGAAGAGACCCAGTACTTC.

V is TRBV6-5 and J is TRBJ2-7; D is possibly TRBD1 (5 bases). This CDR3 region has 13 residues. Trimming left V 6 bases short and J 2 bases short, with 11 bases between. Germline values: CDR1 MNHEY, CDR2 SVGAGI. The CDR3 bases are TGTGCCAGCAGACCCGACAGTGCCTACGAGCAGTACTTC. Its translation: CASRPDSAYEQYF.

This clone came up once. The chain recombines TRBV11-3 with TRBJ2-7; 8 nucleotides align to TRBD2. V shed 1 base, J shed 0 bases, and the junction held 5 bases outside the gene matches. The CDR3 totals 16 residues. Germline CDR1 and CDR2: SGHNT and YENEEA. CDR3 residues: CASSLAFSGASYEQYF. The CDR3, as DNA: TGTGCCAGCAGCTTAGCCTTTAGCGGGGCCTCCTACGAGCAGTACTTC.

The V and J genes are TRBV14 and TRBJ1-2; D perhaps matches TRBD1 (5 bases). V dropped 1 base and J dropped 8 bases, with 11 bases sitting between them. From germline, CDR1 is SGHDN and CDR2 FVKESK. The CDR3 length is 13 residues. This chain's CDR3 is CASSQVLSGGYTF. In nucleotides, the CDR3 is TGTGCCAGCAGCCAAGTACTCTCAGGGGGCTACACCTTC.

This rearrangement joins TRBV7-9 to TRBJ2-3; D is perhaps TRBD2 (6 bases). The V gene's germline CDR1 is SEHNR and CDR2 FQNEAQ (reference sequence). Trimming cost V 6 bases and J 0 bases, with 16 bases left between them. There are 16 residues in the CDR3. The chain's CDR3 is CASSIPGSRSTDTQYF. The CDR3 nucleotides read TGTGCCAGCAGTATACCCGGGAGCAGAAGCACAGATACGCAGTATTTT.

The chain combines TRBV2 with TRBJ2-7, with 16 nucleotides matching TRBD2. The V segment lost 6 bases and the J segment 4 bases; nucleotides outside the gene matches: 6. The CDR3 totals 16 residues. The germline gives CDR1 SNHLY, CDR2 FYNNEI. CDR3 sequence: CASSAGLAGGRYEQYF. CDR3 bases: TGTGCCAGCAGCGCGGGACTAGCGGGGGGGCGGTACGAGCAGTACTTC.